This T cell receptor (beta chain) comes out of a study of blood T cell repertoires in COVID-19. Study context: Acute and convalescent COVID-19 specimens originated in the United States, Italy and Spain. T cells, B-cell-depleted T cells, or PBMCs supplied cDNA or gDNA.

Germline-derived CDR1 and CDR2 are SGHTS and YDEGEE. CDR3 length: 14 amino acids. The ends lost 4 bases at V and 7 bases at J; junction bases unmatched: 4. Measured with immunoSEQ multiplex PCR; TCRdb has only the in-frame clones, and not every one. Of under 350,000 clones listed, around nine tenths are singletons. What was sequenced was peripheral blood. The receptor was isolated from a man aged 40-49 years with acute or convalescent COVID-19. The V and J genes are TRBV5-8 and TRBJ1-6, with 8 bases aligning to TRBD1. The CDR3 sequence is CASSRPGGNSPLHF. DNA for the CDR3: TGTGCCAGCAGCCGTCCAGGGGGCAATTCACCCCTCCACTTT.